The 26 T cell receptor beta chains listed next were all sequenced from one sample in a study of blood T cell repertoires in COVID-19. The repertoire was sequenced with immunoSEQ multiplex PCR; TCRdb's copy has only in-frame clones and lacks some. Seen here are under 130,000 clones, 75% to 90% observed once, and the top ten hold roughly 32%. The sequencing input was peripheral blood. The receptors originated from a woman aged 80 or over with acute or convalescent COVID-19.

The rearrangement links TRBV6-1 to TRBJ1-2; TRBD1 agrees at 12 bases. The CDR3 totals 15 residues. The V segment lost 0 bases and the J segment 9 bases; nucleotides outside the gene matches: 5. Germline V gene data show CDR1 as MNHNS and CDR2 as SASEGT. The CDR3 DNA sequence: TGTGCCAGCAGTGAAGCGGGGGGGACAGGGGGCCGCTACACCTTC. Translated: CASSEAGGTGGRYTF.

The V gene is TRBV5-1, the J gene TRBJ1-4, with 8 nucleotides matching TRBD1. This CDR3 has 15 amino acids. The germline V gene has CDR1 SGHRS and CDR2 YFSETQ. V shed 5 bases, J shed 2 bases, and the junction held 5 bases outside the gene matches. This CDR3 reads CASSTGGNTNEKLFF. Here the CDR3 DNA reads TGCGCCAGCAGTACAGGGGGGAACACTAATGAAAAACTGTTTTTT.

The chain is built from TRBV18 and TRBJ1-3; TRBD1 agrees at 7 bases. The length of the CDR3 is 14 residues. The V segment lost 6 bases and the J segment 4 bases; nucleotides outside the gene matches: 6. The germline V gene has CDR1 KGHSH and CDR2 LQKENI. CDR3 nucleotide sequence: TGTGCCAGCTCCCCCGGGGACAGCGGAAACACCATATATTTT. Its translation is CASSPGDSGNTIYF.

The table lists this clone with a few counts. The gene calls are TRBV5-1 and TRBJ2-2, with 7 bases aligning to TRBD2. J was trimmed by 8 bases and V by 3 bases; bases with no gene match: 7. This CDR3 is 14 amino acids long. CDR1 and CDR2 (germline): SGHRS, YFSETQ. The CDR3 region is CASSYGLVLGELFF. DNA for the CDR3: TGCGCCAGCAGCTACGGACTAGTCCTTGGGGAGCTGTTTTTT.

This clone showed up just once. V is TRBV3-1 (or the pseudogene TRBV3-2) and J is TRBJ1-4; 7 bases are shared with TRBD1. Germline CDR1 and CDR2: LGHDT and YNNKEL (reference sequence). The trim removed 4 bases at V and 1 base at J, leaving 3 bases unmatched. The CDR3 loop spans 15 amino acids. The CDR3 DNA reads TGTGCCAGCAGCCCAAACAGGGGAACTAATGAAAAACTGTTTTTT. This sequence encodes CASSPNRGTNEKLFF.

The V and J genes are TRBV19 and TRBJ2-2; 9 nucleotides match TRBD1. Unmatched junction bases numbered 3, after V lost 4 bases and J lost 6 bases. The CDR3 is 14 residues long. In germline, CDR1 is LNHDA, CDR2 SQIVND (reference sequence). The DNA of the CDR3 is TGTGCCAGTAGTAGGGACAGGGTCCCCGGGGAGCTGTTTTTT. Translating it yields CASSRDRVPGELFF.

V usage is TRBV5-1 and J usage is TRBJ1-2; TRBD1 agrees at 7 bases. Per germline, CDR1 SGHRS and CDR2 YFSETQ. The V segment lost 2 bases and the J segment 1 base; nucleotides outside the gene matches: 8. The CDR3 runs to 16 residues. CDR3 DNA: TGCGCCAGCAGCTTAGATGGGACAGCCCATAACTATGGCTACACCTTC. It is translated as CASSLDGTAHNYGYTF.

This clone occurred once. This chain links TRBV19 with TRBJ1-2, with D perhaps TRBD1 (5 bases). The CDR3 consists of 13 residues. V dropped 9 bases and J dropped 2 bases, with 13 bases sitting between them. CDR1 is LNHDA, CDR2 SQIVND, per germline (reference sequence). CDR3 nucleotides: TGTGCCAGGACAACCTACAGGAACTATGGCTACACCTTC. Amino acids: CARTTYRNYGYTF.

The sample holds a few counts of this clone. V usage is TRBV3-1 (or the pseudogene TRBV3-2) and J usage is TRBJ2-1, with D possibly matching TRBD1 (5 bases). The CDR3 loop spans 12 amino acids. Germline values: CDR1 LGHDT, CDR2 YNNKEL (reference sequence). V was pared by 10 bases and J by 3 bases, with 10 bases between. The CDR3 loop is CATRGYYNEQFF. The CDR3 nucleotides are TGTGCCACAAGGGGTTACTACAATGAGCAGTTCTTC.

This clone came up once. The chain joins TRBV18 to TRBJ2-2, with unresolved D. V dropped 3 bases and J dropped 5 bases, with 10 bases sitting between them. The V gene's germline CDR1 is KGHSH and CDR2 LQKENI. This CDR3 is built from 14 residues. Here the CDR3 reads CASSPQGGTGELFF. The DNA for the CDR3 is TGTGCCAGCTCACCGCAAGGCGGTACCGGGGAGCTGTTTTTT.

This sequence joins TRBV4-1 and TRBJ1-6; D not resolved. Trimming shortened V by 0 bases and J by 9 bases, and 9 bases separated the two germline ends. Germline CDR1 and CDR2: MGHRA and YSYEKL. The CDR3 runs to 14 residues. The CDR3 spells CASSQDGGGSPLHF. The CDR3 DNA reads as TGCGCCAGCAGCCAAGACGGTGGTGGTTCACCCCTCCACTTT.

The chain has TRBV5-1 and TRBJ1-6; D gene ambiguous. The CDR3 length is 14 residues. The germline CDR1 and CDR2 sequences are SGHRS and YFSETQ. V lost 5 bases to trimming and J lost 6 bases, with 12 bases between them. The CDR3 loop reads CASRAGGGNSPLHF. CDR3 DNA sequence: TGCGCCAGCAGGGCGGGAGGAGGTAATTCACCCCTCCACTTT.

This chain connects TRBV30 to TRBJ2-3; 10 bases are shared with TRBD2. The V gene end was trimmed by 4 bases and the J gene end by 6 bases; junction bases not matched to a gene: 4. The V gene's germline CDR1 is GTSNPN and CDR2 SVGIG (reference sequence). The CDR3 has 13 amino acids. The CDR3 protein is CAWTAGGPDTQYF. CDR3 nucleotides: TGTGCCTGGACAGCGGGGGGGCCCGATACGCAGTATTTT.

In DNA, the CDR3 is TGTGCCAGCAGCCCCGTGGGGGGGGCTGAAGCTTTCTTT. Translation gives CASSPVGGAEAFF. The V call is TRBV11-2, the J call TRBJ1-1, with D tentatively TRBD1 (5 bases). There are 13 residues in the CDR3. Germline-derived CDR1 and CDR2 are SGHAT and FQNNGV. The V end lost 5 bases, the J end lost 6 bases, and 13 bases lay between the germline ends.

This chain connects TRBV11-2 to TRBJ2-1, with 11 nucleotides matching TRBD2. The CDR3 has 15 residues. Germline values: CDR1 SGHAT, CDR2 FQNNGV. V was clipped by 1 base and J by 7 bases; unmatched bases: 3. DNA for the CDR3: TGTGCCAGCAGCTTAGGGCTAGCGGGGGGAAATGAGCAGTTCTTC. Translated, it gives CASSLGLAGGNEQFF.

This chain uses TRBV7-9 with TRBJ2-7, with D perhaps matching TRBD1 (6 bases). CDR1 SEHNR and CDR2 FQNEAQ come from the germline V gene (reference sequence). CDR3 length: 15 residues. V was clipped by 5 bases and J by 4 bases, with 18 bases between them. The CDR3 is CASSLPNRAMYEQYF. The DNA of the CDR3 is TGTGCCAGCAGCCTCCCCAACAGGGCAATGTACGAGCAGTACTTC.

Here the CDR3 DNA reads TGCGCCAGCAGCTGGGTGTTGTATGTGAGCCAGGGGGCGATGGAGGAGACCCAGTACTTC. It encodes CASSWVLYVSQGAMEETQYF. The gene calls are TRBV5-1 and TRBJ2-5, with 8 bases lining up with TRBD1. The V and J ends lost 3 bases and 5 bases, in that order; junction bases with no gene match: 24. The CDR3 has 20 residues. In germline, CDR1 is SGHRS, CDR2 YFSETQ.

This clone was observed a single time. The chain recombines TRBV18 with TRBJ1-6; 8 bases are a match to TRBD1. Germline V CDR1 and CDR2: KGHSH, LQKENI. V shed 5 bases, J shed 10 bases, and the junction held 7 bases outside the gene matches. CDR3 length equals 14 residues. The CDR3: CASSTTGDGSPLHF. As DNA, the CDR3 is TGTGCCAGCTCAACGACAGGGGATGGCTCACCCCTCCACTTT. The variable domain in full, with the rest retrieved from reference TRBV18 and TRBJ1-6, is NAGVMQNPRHLVRRRGQEARLRCSPMKGHSHVYWYRQLPEEGLKFMVYLQKENIIDESGMPKERFSAEFPKEGPSILRIQQVVRGDSAAYFCASSTTGDGSPLHFGNGTRLTVT.

The rearrangement joins TRBV7-9 to TRBJ2-7; 11 bases match TRBD1. This CDR3 is built from 15 residues. The trim removed 1 base at V and 2 bases at J, leaving 1 base unmatched. Germline-derived CDR1 and CDR2 are SEHNR and FQNEAQ (reference sequence). CDR3 sequence reads: CASSLVGQGAYEQYF. For the CDR3, the DNA is TGTGCCAGCAGCTTAGTGGGACAGGGGGCCTACGAGCAGTACTTC. The full variable domain, completed using reference TRBV7-9 and TRBJ2-7, is DTGVSQNPRHKITKRGQNVTFRCDPISEHNRLYWYRQTLGQGPEFLTYFQNEAQLEKSRLLSDRFSAERPKGSFSTLEIQRTEQGDSAMYLCASSLVGQGAYEQYFGPGTRLTVT.

The chain couples TRBV10-1 to TRBJ2-1, with TRBD1 matching over 8 bases. This CDR3 spans 15 amino acids. V was clipped by 0 bases and J by 5 bases; unmatched bases: 3. Per germline, CDR1 WNHNN and CDR2 SYGVQD (reference sequence). The CDR3 nucleotides are TGCGCCAGCAGTGAGTCCGGGACAGGAGACAATGAGCAGTTCTTC. It codes for CASSESGTGDNEQFF.

This clone was observed once. The rearrangement joins TRBV11-2 to TRBJ1-2; D unresolved. CDR1 and CDR2 from the germline V gene are SGHAT and FQNNGV. The V gene lost 1 base and the J gene lost 4 bases, with 13 bases spanning the gap. This CDR3 region has 15 residues. In DNA form, the CDR3 reads TGTGCCAGCAGCTTAGCGGAAGCTGGGCCCTATGGCTACACCTTC. Its translation is CASSLAEAGPYGYTF.

The rearrangement joins TRBV10-3 to TRBJ2-7; D gene unclear. Trimming removed 2 bases at V and 3 bases at J, with 14 bases between. The CDR3 sequence is 15 residues long. Germline-derived CDR1 and CDR2 are ENHRY and SYGVKD. The CDR3 here is CAISEMSRRYYEQYF. CDR3 bases: TGTGCCATCAGTGAGATGAGTCGTAGATACTACGAGCAGTACTTC.

V gene TRBV18 combines with J gene TRBJ1-1; perhaps TRBD1 as D (6 bases). V lost 7 bases and J 1 base, leaving 10 bases between the germline ends. The length of the CDR3 is 13 residues. Per germline, CDR1 KGHSH and CDR2 LQKENI. CDR3 in amino acids: CASLKGGNTEAFF. The CDR3 DNA is TGTGCCAGCTTGAAAGGGGGGAACACTGAAGCTTTCTTT. Full variable domain (rest looked up from reference TRBV18 and TRBJ1-1): NAGVMQNPRHLVRRRGQEARLRCSPMKGHSHVYWYRQLPEEGLKFMVYLQKENIIDESGMPKERFSAEFPKEGPSILRIQQVVRGDSAAYFCASLKGGNTEAFFGQGTRLTVV.

The rearrangement uses TRBV10-3 and TRBJ2-5; 9 bases match TRBD2. Trimming at V came to 2 bases and at J to 5 bases, leaving 3 bases not matched to a gene. The CDR3 totals 14 residues. Germline V lookup: CDR1 ENHRY, CDR2 SYGVKD. The CDR3 DNA reads TGTGCCATCAGTGAGGGGACTAGCTGGGAGACCCAGTACTTC. This encodes CAISEGTSWETQYF.

Comment on this clone: A read error may account for a junction end that differs from germline. V and J are TRBV6-1 and TRBJ2-7; D unresolved. This CDR3 has 15 amino acids. The germline V gene has CDR1 MNHNS and CDR2 SASEGT. CDR3 sequence reads: CASNEARWSSYEQYF. Here the CDR3 DNA reads TGTGCCAGCAATGAAGCCAGATGGAGCTCCTACGAGCAGTACTTC.

This chain connects TRBV28 to TRBJ1-3; the D gene is possibly TRBD1 (6 bases). The CDR3 length is 15 residues. The V gene lost 6 bases and the J gene lost 0 bases, with 12 bases spanning the gap. CDR1 and CDR2 from the germline V gene are MDHEN and SYDVKM. This CDR3 is CASRETGYSGNTIYF. The CDR3 nucleotides read TGTGCCAGCAGGGAGACAGGATACTCTGGAAACACCATATATTTT.